This TCR beta chain was sequenced for a study of identical twins (dated by TCRdb to the mid-2010s). With respect to the entire study: To test whether fetal clonotypes persist, this study deep-sequenced TCR alpha and beta repertoires from monozygotic twins, from unrelated adults of various ages, and from cord blood. To rule out contamination, the twin experiments were replicated at different times with different library preparation protocols. General conclusions and limits of the study: A weaker excess of twin sharing was found in beta out-of-frame sequences because the signal-to-noise ratio was lowered by fewer shared sequences. Because the same donors could not be followed over many years, the conclusions relied on cross-sectional statistical analysis. Compared with coincidental sharing between unrelated individuals, out-of-frame TCR alpha sequences shared between twins showed an excess of sequences with low generation probability. In monozygotic twins, recombination models systematically underestimated out-of-frame TCR alpha sharing, but the models matched the sharing seen between unrelated individuals. Fewer insertions were carried by abundant cord blood beta clonotypes; a weaker similar trend was observed in young adult naive repertoires, while no such trend was observed in memory repertoires. Invariant T cells such as MAIT and iNKT could partly confound zero-insertion analyses, although diverse VJ usage argued against such confounding for most clonotypes.

V loses 4 bases of germline sequence and J loses 1 base, and the interval between the two ends is 15 bases. Looking up the germline V gene (reference sequence) yields CDR1 SEHNR and CDR2 FQNEAQ. Measured from the cysteine to the phenylalanine, the CDR3 is 16 residues long. Only the CDR3 DNA stays, 48 bases, in frame from base 1. Concerning this clonotype: Its antigen target is currently unknown. Base qualities are not at hand, and no much larger clone is one base apart.

Every donor was a healthy Caucasian. Three pairs of female monozygotic twins, all aged roughly 18 to 29 years, were included in the twin cohort. Peripheral blood mononuclear cells were the source from which RNA for the TCR libraries was isolated. Libraries were prepared through 5' RACE. TCRdb lists the instrument as Illumina HiSeq 2000. Template switching introduced a universal primer binding site; the final cDNA contained a unique molecular identifier, enabling accurate counting of TCR cDNA molecules. Specific primers in the conserved constant-segment region were used to synthesize first-strand cDNA for TCR alpha and beta chains. To control for contamination, every cDNA library was double barcoded, receiving both a SMART-Mk sample barcode and Illumina barcodes. TruSeq adapter sequences along with Illumina sample barcodes were introduced in two successive PCR steps. The TCR alpha and beta cDNA libraries were sequenced on the Illumina HiSeq platform using custom primers. The source study handled its data this way. Raw reads were processed with MiGEC to extract unique molecular identifiers, and MiXCR was used to determine CDR3 positions. For each individual, recombination models were inferred using an EM algorithm with the repgenHMM and IGoR tools. The tcR package in R was used for shared clonotype analysis, with sharing normalized by the product of cloneset sizes. Out-of-frame nonproductive sequences were analyzed to study raw recombination free of thymic and clonal selection effects. The public sequencing data were trimmed at Q25 with fastp and processed into clonotypes with MiXCR by TCRdb, which kept only in-frame beta chains. Rows with one shared CDR3 protein collapse into an entry with the most common genes and DNA. The V and J calls here are based on TCRdb, not the publication. This sample has some 730,000 distinct CDR3 sequences in its table, and about 20% of those were observed once. The ten biggest clones cover roughly 14% of the sample.

The same data also went into a second study, on T cells expressing NK-cell markers. As described in the second report: Seven to nine donors provided sorted CD3+CD56+NKG2C+, CD3+CD56+NKG2C- and CD3+CD56-NKG2C+ T-cell subsets, whose TCR beta-chain repertoires were profiled. Seven of the eight sequenced donors were HCMV-seropositive and one was HCMV-seronegative. In several experiments an anti-gammadeltaTCR antibody was added to restrict sorting to alphabetaTCR-expressing T cells. In six donors, the dominant CD3+CD56+NKG2C+ clonotypes were among the top 10 CD8+ clonotypes and accounted for about 1.0-7.0% of CD8+ T cells. Those dominant clonotypes were again the most abundant among CD3+CD56-NKG2C+ cells in several donors, at about 28.3-60.1%. Whether the expanded NKG2C-expressing T cell clones were specific for HCMV antigens was left unclear. Randomly selected healthy volunteers, three men and five women, were used as the eight sequenced donors. HCMV-specific IgG was detected in serum with a commercial ELISA kit to determine HCMV serostatus. For six donors, bulk peripheral blood T-cell repertoires were additionally sequenced from unsorted PBMC. Reads were demultiplexed and grouped by UMI with MIGEC, and clonotypes were assembled and quantified with MiTCR. To exclude erroneous sequences, only TCR cDNA sequences supported by at least two reads were retained. The tcR package was used for downstream repertoire analysis, and clonotypes were matched between fractions using CDR3 nucleotide sequence together with V segment. VDJmatch was used to annotate antigen specificity against VDJdb, with one amino acid substitution allowed in CDR3.

The V and J segments used are TRBV7-9 and TRBJ2-3; TRBD2 could be the D gene, as 6 bases match. The TCR originated in a woman aged 18-35 years in good health. The sample taken for sequencing was PBMCs. The CDR3 region has the sequence CASSWTRGFRTDTQYF. The nucleotide sequence is given as TGTGCCAGCAGCTGGACGCGGGGTTTCCGCACAGATACGCAGTATTTT.